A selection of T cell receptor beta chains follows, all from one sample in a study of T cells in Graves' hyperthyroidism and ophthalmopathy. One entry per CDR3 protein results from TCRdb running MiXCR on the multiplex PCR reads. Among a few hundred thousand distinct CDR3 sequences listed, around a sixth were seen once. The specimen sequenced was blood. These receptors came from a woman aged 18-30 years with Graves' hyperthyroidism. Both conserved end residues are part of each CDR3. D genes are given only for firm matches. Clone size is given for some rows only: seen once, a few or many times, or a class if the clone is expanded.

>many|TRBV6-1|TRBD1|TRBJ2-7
TGTGCCAGCAGTAAGACCGGACAGGGGACGTCCTACGAGCAGTACTTC
CASSKTGQGTSYEQYF
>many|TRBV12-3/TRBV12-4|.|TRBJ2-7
TGTGCCAGCAGTCGCAGCGGAACCGAATACGAGCAGTACTTC
CASSRSGTEYEQYF
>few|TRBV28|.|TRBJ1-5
TGTGCCAGCAGAATTCCAGATCAGCCCCAGCATTTT
CASRIPDQPQHF
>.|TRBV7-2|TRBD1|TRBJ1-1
TGTGCCAGCAGCTACTACACAGGGGTGCGCACTGAAGCTTTCTTT
CASSYYTGVRTEAFF
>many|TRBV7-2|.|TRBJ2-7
TGTGCCAGCAGCTTTAGGAAGCGTGAGCAGTACTTC
CASSFRKREQYF
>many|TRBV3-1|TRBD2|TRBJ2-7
TGTGCCAGCAGCCAAGTGGTCGCGGGAGGAGGGGAGCAGTACTTC
CASSQVVAGGGEQYF
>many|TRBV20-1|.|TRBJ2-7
TGCAGTGTCTACGGGGGACAGAATTCCTACGAGCAGTACTTC
CSVYGGQNSYEQYF
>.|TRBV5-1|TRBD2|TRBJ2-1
TGCGCCAGCAGCCCGGCGGGGGGGGGACCCAATGAGCAGTTCTTC
CASSPAGGGPNEQFF
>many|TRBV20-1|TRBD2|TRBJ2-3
TGCAGTGCTAGAGGTCTAGCGGGGGCCCCCACAGATACGCAGTATTTT
CSARGLAGAPTDTQYF
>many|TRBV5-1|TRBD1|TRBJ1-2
TGCGCCAGCAGCTCAGAAGCAGGGGGGGTTGGCTACACCTTC
CASSSEAGGVGYTF
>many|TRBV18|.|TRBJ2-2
TGTGCCAGCTCGCATCCAGGATTAGCGTCCCACACCGGGGAGCTGTTTTTT
CASSHPGLASHTGELFF
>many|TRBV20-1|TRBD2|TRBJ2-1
TGCAGTGCTAGAGACTATACCGGGACTAGCGGTGGGAATGAGCAGTTCTTC
CSARDYTGTSGGNEQFF
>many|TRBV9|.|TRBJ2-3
TGTGCCAGCAGCAAAGACCATTCAGGTGATACGCAGTATTTT
CASSKDHSGDTQYF
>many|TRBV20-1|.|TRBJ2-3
TGCAGTGTTTCTGGCGGGACTAGCACAGATACGCAGTATTTT
CSVSGGTSTDTQYF
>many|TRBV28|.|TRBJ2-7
TGTGCCAGCAGTTCCTTGGAAGTACGAGCAAGCGAGCAGTACTTC
CASSSLEVRASEQYF
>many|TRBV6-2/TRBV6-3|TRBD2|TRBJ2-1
TGTGCCAGCAGAGGGACTAGCGGGAGCTACAATGAGCAGTTCTTC
CASRGTSGSYNEQFF
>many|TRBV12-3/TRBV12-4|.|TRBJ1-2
TGTGCCAGCGTAGGAAGGAGGGACTATGGCTACACCTTC
CASVGRRDYGYTF
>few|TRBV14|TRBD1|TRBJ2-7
TGTGCCAGCAGCCAGGGGACAGACGAGCAGTACTTC
CASSQGTDEQYF
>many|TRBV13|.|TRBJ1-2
TGTGCCAGCAGCTTACCCCGGGAATGCCCCCGGGGCTACACCTTC
CASSLPRECPRGYTF
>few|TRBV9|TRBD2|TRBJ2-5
TGTGCCAGCAGCGTAGAGGGAGGGCCCCAAGAGACCCAGTACTTC
CASSVEGGPQETQYF
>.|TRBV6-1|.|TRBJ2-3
TGTGCCAGCAGTGATCCAGCGGGCACAGATACGCAGTATTTT
CASSDPAGTDTQYF
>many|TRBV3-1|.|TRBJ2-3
TGTGCCAGCACCGGGGACCAGCGAGCAGATACGCAGTATTTT
CASTGDQRADTQYF
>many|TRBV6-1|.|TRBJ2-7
TGTGCCAGCAGTGGGAATCCCTACGAGCAGTACTTC
CASSGNPYEQYF
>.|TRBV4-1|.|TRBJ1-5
TGCGCCAGCAGCCAGCAAGGGTTCGGGAATCAGCCCCAGCATTTT
CASSQQGFGNQPQHF
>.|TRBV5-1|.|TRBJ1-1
TGCGCCAGCAGCCCAAGAGGAGGGGTGAACACTGAAGCTTTCTTT
CASSPRGGVNTEAFF